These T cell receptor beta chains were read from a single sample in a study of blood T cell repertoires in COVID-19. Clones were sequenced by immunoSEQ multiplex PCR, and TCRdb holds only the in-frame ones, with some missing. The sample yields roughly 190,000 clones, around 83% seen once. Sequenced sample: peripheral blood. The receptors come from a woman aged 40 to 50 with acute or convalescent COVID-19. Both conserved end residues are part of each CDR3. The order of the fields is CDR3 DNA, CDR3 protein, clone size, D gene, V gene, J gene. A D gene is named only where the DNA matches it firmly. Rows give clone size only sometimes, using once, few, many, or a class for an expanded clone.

TGTGCCAGTAGTTCGCCGGGACAGGAGAACACCGGGGAGCTGTTTTTT	CASSSPGQENTGELFF	.	TRBD1	TRBV19	TRBJ2-2
TGTGCCAGCAGCGCTCGACTAGCGGGAGAAGAGACCCAGTACTTC	CASSARLAGEETQYF	.	TRBD2	TRBV9	TRBJ2-5
TGTGCCAGCAGCCCGACAGTGAACACTGAAGCTTTCTTT	CASSPTVNTEAFF	few	.	TRBV7-9	TRBJ1-1
TGTGCCAGCAACGAACTTAGCTCCGAGAACACCATATATTTT	CASNELSSENTIYF	.	.	TRBV7-9	TRBJ1-3
TGTGCCAGCAGTTACTCGGACAACTCCTACGAGCAGTACTTC	CASSYSDNSYEQYF	.	.	TRBV6-2/TRBV6-3	TRBJ2-7
TGTGCCAGCAGATTCACAGGGCCCACAAATGAAAAACTGTTTTTT	CASRFTGPTNEKLFF	.	.	TRBV28	TRBJ1-4
TGCGCCAGCAGCCAAACAGGGTCCGAGACCCAGTACTTC	CASSQTGSETQYF	.	.	TRBV4-1	TRBJ2-5
TGCAGCGTTGGCCAGGCTAATCAGCCCCAGCATTTT	CSVGQANQPQHF	once	.	TRBV29-1	TRBJ1-5
TGTGCCAGCAGCTTAGATGGGGCCTACGAGCCCCAGCATTTT	CASSLDGAYEPQHF	few	.	TRBV11-2	TRBJ1-5
TGTGCCTGGGGCCTTGGGACAGGGGGTTCTGGAAACACCATATATTTT	CAWGLGTGGSGNTIYF	.	TRBD1	TRBV30	TRBJ1-3
TGTGCCAGCACCCCGGGCGCAGGGGTAAATAGCAATCAGCCCCAGCATTTT	CASTPGAGVNSNQPQHF	.	.	TRBV6-4	TRBJ1-5
TGTGCCTGGAGGGAAACAGGGTCGGGCTCCGAGCAGTACTTC	CAWRETGSGSEQYF	few	.	TRBV30	TRBJ2-7
TGTGCCAGCAGCTCAATGGGCCTTCAAGCCCCGTATTTT	CASSSMGLQAPYF	.	.	TRBV7-8	TRBJ2-3
TGTGCCAGCAGCTTGGACGCTAACGCGAACACCGGGGAGCTGTTTTTT	CASSLDANANTGELFF	.	.	TRBV5-4	TRBJ2-2
TGTGCCAGCAGCCAAGGCCCGGGAGAGCAGTACTTC	CASSQGPGEQYF	.	.	TRBV3-1/TRBV3-2	TRBJ2-7
TGTGCCAGCAGCAACAGGGAGAAGAATTCACCCCTCCACTTT	CASSNREKNSPLHF	.	.	TRBV9	TRBJ1-6
TGTGCCAGCAGTTTAGCGGGGGGCCTCTACAATGAGCAGTTCTTC	CASSLAGGLYNEQFF	.	TRBD2	TRBV27	TRBJ2-1
TGTGCCAGCAGCTTCCGCTCAGGCCAGTTAGGCGTTGGCTACACCTTC	CASSFRSGQLGVGYTF	.	.	TRBV7-2	TRBJ1-2
TGTGCCAGCAGCCTGCCCCCCGGGACTAGCGGGCTCCAAGAGACCCAGTACTTC	CASSLPPGTSGLQETQYF	few	TRBD2	TRBV7-2	TRBJ2-5
TGTGCCAGCAGCCCCGCCGGGACAGGGGCGAGGGGTGGCTACACCTTC	CASSPAGTGARGGYTF	.	TRBD1	TRBV3-1/TRBV3-2	TRBJ1-2
TGTGCCAGCTCACACGGGGGGAACACTGAAGCTTTCTTT	CASSHGGNTEAFF	once	.	TRBV18	TRBJ1-1
TGTGCCAGCAGTCTCTGGGACAGGGACACTGAAGCTTTCTTT	CASSLWDRDTEAFF	.	TRBD1	TRBV6-5	TRBJ1-1
TGTGCCAGCAGTGCGACAGGGGTTAACTATGGCTACACCTTC	CASSATGVNYGYTF	.	TRBD1	TRBV2	TRBJ1-2
TGCGCCAGCAGCTTAGGAGGGCGGATTGGCACCATATATTTT	CASSLGGRIGTIYF	.	.	TRBV4-1	TRBJ1-3
TGCGCCAGCAGTGAGCAGGTGGGTTCACCCCTCCACTTT	CASSEQVGSPLHF	.	.	TRBV10-1	TRBJ1-6
TGTGCCATCAGTGAGTCCCTAGCGTCTACCTACGAGCAGTACTTC	CAISESLASTYEQYF	.	.	TRBV10-3	TRBJ2-7
TGTGCCACCAGCAGCGGACAGGTATCGGCAGATACGCAGTATTTT	CATSSGQVSADTQYF	few	TRBD1	TRBV15	TRBJ2-3
TGTGCCAGCAGCGTAGGGGGGGGCGGCCAGCCCCAGCATTTT	CASSVGGGGQPQHF	.	.	TRBV9	TRBJ1-5
TGTGCCAGCAGCGTAGTCGAGTGGGGACAGGGGGTTTCTGAGCAGTTCTTC	CASSVVEWGQGVSEQFF	.	TRBD1	TRBV9	TRBJ2-1
TGTGCCAGCACCAAACAGGGTTTCCATGAGCAGTTCTTC	CASTKQGFHEQFF	once	.	TRBV6-5	TRBJ2-1
TGTGCCAGCTCACCTCCTTCACAGGGAAATGAGCAGTTCTTC	CASSPPSQGNEQFF	once	.	TRBV18	TRBJ2-1
TGCGCCAGCAGCTCCGGACTAGCGGACTCCTACAATGAGCAGTTCTTC	CASSSGLADSYNEQFF	.	TRBD2	TRBV5-1	TRBJ2-1
TGTGCCAGCAGCCAGGACAGTGCAACTAATGAAAAACTGTTTTTT	CASSQDSATNEKLFF	.	.	TRBV16	TRBJ1-4
TGTGCCAGCAGAGCAGGGTCCCACGAGCAGTACTTC	CASRAGSHEQYF	.	.	TRBV6-5	TRBJ2-7
TGTGCCAGCAGTTTAAGTACTAGGAACCCTGTTCAAAGGGAGCAGTTCTTC	CASSLSTRNPVQREQFF	.	.	TRBV28	TRBJ2-1
TGTGCCAGCCGGGACATCCGGTGGGGGGCTTTCTTT	CASRDIRWGAFF	.	.	TRBV28	TRBJ1-1
TGTGCCAGCAGCTTGGCGGACAGTCAAGAGACCCAGTACTTC	CASSLADSQETQYF	.	.	TRBV5-4	TRBJ2-5
TGTGCCAGCAGCTTAAGTGACGGAGGATACGAGCAGTACTTC	CASSLSDGGYEQYF	.	.	TRBV11-2	TRBJ2-7
TGTGCCAGCAGCCGGCAGGGGGAAACCGGGGAGCTGTTTTTT	CASSRQGETGELFF	once	TRBD1	TRBV14	TRBJ2-2
TGTGCCTGGAGTGTAGCAGGGGGTTCACCCCTCCACTTT	CAWSVAGGSPLHF	.	TRBD1	TRBV30	TRBJ1-6
TGTGCCAGCAGTTGGGACACCGGAACCTACGAGCAGTACTTC	CASSWDTGTYEQYF	few	.	TRBV6-5	TRBJ2-7
TGTGCCAGCAGCTTACTATCGAACAGGGGCACAGATACGCAGTATTTT	CASSLLSNRGTDTQYF	.	.	TRBV7-2	TRBJ2-3
TGTGCCAGCAGTGAGCAGACAGGGGGAAACACCATATATTTT	CASSEQTGGNTIYF	few	TRBD1	TRBV6-1	TRBJ1-3
TGTGCCAGCAGTTTATTGGTGCTAGCGGGAGGCACCCGATACGAGCAGTACTTC	CASSLLVLAGGTRYEQYF	few	TRBD2	TRBV28	TRBJ2-7
TGTGCCAGTAGTTGGGACAGTTACAATGAGCAGTTCTTC	CASSWDSYNEQFF	.	TRBD1	TRBV19	TRBJ2-1
TGTGCCAGTAGTCTGGTGAGGGGGCGTAGCACCGGGGAGCTGTTTTTT	CASSLVRGRSTGELFF	.	TRBD1	TRBV19	TRBJ2-2
TGTGCCTGGAGTGGTCAGGGGCCAGGAAACACCATATATTTT	CAWSGQGPGNTIYF	.	.	TRBV30	TRBJ1-3
TGTGCCAGCAGTTCACAGAATCAGGGCTATGGCTACACCTTC	CASSSQNQGYGYTF	.	.	TRBV27	TRBJ1-2
TGTGCCAGCAGCTTAAGAACAGGGGCTGGAAACACCATATATTTT	CASSLRTGAGNTIYF	.	TRBD1	TRBV13	TRBJ1-3
TGTGCCAGTAGTATTTCCCTACAGAACTACGAGCAGTACTTC	CASSISLQNYEQYF	once	.	TRBV19	TRBJ2-7
TGTGCCAGCCGAGGGGACAGGGCGGTCGGCTACACCTTC	CASRGDRAVGYTF	few	TRBD1	TRBV27	TRBJ1-2